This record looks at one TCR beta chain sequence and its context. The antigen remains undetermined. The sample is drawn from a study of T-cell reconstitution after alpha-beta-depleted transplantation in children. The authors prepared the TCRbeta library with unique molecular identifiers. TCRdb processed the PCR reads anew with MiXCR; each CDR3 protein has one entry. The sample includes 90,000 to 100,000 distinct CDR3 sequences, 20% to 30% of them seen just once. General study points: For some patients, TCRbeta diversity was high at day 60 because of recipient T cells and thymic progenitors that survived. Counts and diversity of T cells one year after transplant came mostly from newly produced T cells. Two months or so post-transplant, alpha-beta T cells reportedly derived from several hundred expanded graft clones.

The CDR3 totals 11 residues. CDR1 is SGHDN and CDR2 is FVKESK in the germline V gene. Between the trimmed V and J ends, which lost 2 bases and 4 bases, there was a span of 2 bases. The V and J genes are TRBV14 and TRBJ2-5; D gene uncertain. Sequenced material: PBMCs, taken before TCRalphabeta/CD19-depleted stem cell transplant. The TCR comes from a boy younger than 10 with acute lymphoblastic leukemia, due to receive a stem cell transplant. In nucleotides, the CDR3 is TGTGCCAGCAGCCAACGAGAGACCCAGTACTTC. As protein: CASSQRETQYF.